Listed below are T cell receptor beta chains from one sample, sequenced in a study of metastatic and nonmetastatic thyroid tumors. Through MiXCR, TCRdb re-clonotyped the PCR reads. The sample includes approximately 9,700 clones, around 33% of them seen just once. Sequencing was performed on tumor tissue. All receptors derive from a female donor with papillary thyroid cancer or a benign thyroid nodule (not recorded which). Some clones in this sample may be carry-over from other donors' samples. Both conserved end residues are part of each CDR3. The order of the fields is J gene, D gene, clone size, V gene, CDR3 DNA, CDR3 protein. The D gene is left open where the match is weak. Clone size, where shown, is once, few, many, or a class for clones that have expanded.

j_call: TRBJ2-7
d_call: -
clone_size: -
v_call: TRBV12-3/TRBV12-4
cdr3_nt: TGTGCCAGCAGTCCCTGGGGGGGGCAGACGGGTGAGCAGTACTTC
cdr3_aa: CASSPWGGQTGEQYF

j_call: TRBJ2-3
d_call: TRBD1
clone_size: -
v_call: TRBV11-1
cdr3_nt: TGTGCCAGCAGCTTGGGGACAGGGGCGCTGGATACGCAGTATTTT
cdr3_aa: CASSLGTGALDTQYF

j_call: TRBJ2-1
d_call: TRBD2
clone_size: few
v_call: TRBV19
cdr3_nt: TGTGCCAGTGTTAGCGGGAGATACTACGATGAGCAGTTCTTC
cdr3_aa: CASVSGRYYDEQFF

j_call: TRBJ1-2
d_call: -
clone_size: -
v_call: TRBV28
cdr3_nt: TGTGCCAGCAGTCCACCCTATAACTATGGCTACACCTTC
cdr3_aa: CASSPPYNYGYTF

j_call: TRBJ2-5
d_call: -
clone_size: medium-sized
v_call: TRBV30
cdr3_nt: TGTGCCTGGAGTGTACGGGTGGATCGACTGTACTTC
cdr3_aa: CAWSVRVDRLYF

j_call: TRBJ2-5
d_call: TRBD1
clone_size: -
v_call: TRBV28
cdr3_nt: TGTGCCAGCAGTTTTGAGGGGGCAGGAGAGACCCAGTACTTC
cdr3_aa: CASSFEGAGETQYF

j_call: TRBJ2-7
d_call: -
clone_size: -
v_call: TRBV27
cdr3_nt: TGTGCCAGCAGTTTCTCCTACTTCTACTACGAGCAGTACTTC
cdr3_aa: CASSFSYFYYEQYF

j_call: TRBJ2-1
d_call: TRBD2
clone_size: many
v_call: TRBV7-7
cdr3_nt: TGTGCTAGCAGCCCGCAACCAACCGGGACTAGCGGGCTCAATGAGCAGTTCTTC
cdr3_aa: CASSPQPTGTSGLNEQFF

j_call: TRBJ2-3
d_call: -
clone_size: -
v_call: TRBV5-1
cdr3_nt: TGCGCCAGCAGCTTTGGACAGCGCACAGATACGCAGTATTTT
cdr3_aa: CASSFGQRTDTQYF

j_call: TRBJ2-7
d_call: TRBD2
clone_size: medium-sized
v_call: TRBV12-3/TRBV12-4
cdr3_nt: TGTGCCAGCAGTTTACGGGATAGCGGGAGAGGTTACGAGCAGTACTTC
cdr3_aa: CASSLRDSGRGYEQYF

j_call: TRBJ2-1
d_call: -
clone_size: -
v_call: TRBV11-2
cdr3_nt: TGTGCCAGCAGCTCCCTACGGGGCTCCTACAATGAGCATTTCTTC
cdr3_aa: CASSSLRGSYNEHFF

j_call: TRBJ1-2
d_call: -
clone_size: few
v_call: TRBV6-4
cdr3_nt: TGTGCCAGCAGTGATGGGACATGGGACTACTATGGTTACACCTTC
cdr3_aa: CASSDGTWDYYGYTF

j_call: TRBJ2-7
d_call: TRBD2
clone_size: -
v_call: TRBV20-1
cdr3_nt: TGCAGTGCTAGGACTAGCGGGAGCCACGAGCAGTACTTC
cdr3_aa: CSARTSGSHEQYF

j_call: TRBJ1-1
d_call: -
clone_size: few
v_call: TRBV12-3/TRBV12-4
cdr3_nt: TGTGCCAGCAGTCTAATGAACACTGAAGCTTTCTTT
cdr3_aa: CASSLMNTEAFF

j_call: TRBJ2-7
d_call: -
clone_size: -
v_call: TRBV5-5
cdr3_nt: TGTGCCAGCAAATTGGACGGAGCCTACGAGCAGTACTTC
cdr3_aa: CASKLDGAYEQYF

j_call: TRBJ2-7
d_call: TRBD2
clone_size: once
v_call: TRBV7-2
cdr3_nt: TGTGCCAGCAGCTCCCGAGCGGGAGGACCCTACGAGCAGTACTTC
cdr3_aa: CASSSRAGGPYEQYF

j_call: TRBJ2-7
d_call: -
clone_size: -
v_call: TRBV28
cdr3_nt: TGTGCCAGCAGCCTGGGGCGTGAGCAGTACTTC
cdr3_aa: CASSLGREQYF

j_call: TRBJ2-1
d_call: -
clone_size: -
v_call: TRBV6-5
cdr3_nt: TGTGCCAGCAGTTTCTCTAGGGGCTACAATGAGCAGTTCTTC
cdr3_aa: CASSFSRGYNEQFF

j_call: TRBJ2-2
d_call: TRBD2
clone_size: -
v_call: TRBV5-1
cdr3_nt: TGCGCCAGCAGCTTGTTAGCGGGGTCGAACACCGGGGAGCTGTTTTTT
cdr3_aa: CASSLLAGSNTGELFF

j_call: TRBJ1-1
d_call: -
clone_size: -
v_call: TRBV6-1
cdr3_nt: TGTGCCAGCAGCCTCAGGGTACAGACTGAAGCTTTCTTT
cdr3_aa: CASSLRVQTEAFF

j_call: TRBJ2-1
d_call: -
clone_size: once
v_call: TRBV4-1
cdr3_nt: TGCGCCAGCAGCCAAGGGTGGGAAGGGGGGAATGAGCAGTTCTTC
cdr3_aa: CASSQGWEGGNEQFF

j_call: TRBJ2-1
d_call: -
clone_size: medium-sized
v_call: TRBV28
cdr3_nt: TGTGCCAGCAGTTTAGGACAGCCAAACAATGAGCAGTTCTTC
cdr3_aa: CASSLGQPNNEQFF

j_call: TRBJ2-7
d_call: TRBD1
clone_size: -
v_call: TRBV2
cdr3_nt: TGTGCCAGCCAGGGACAGGGGCGCTACGAGCAGTACTTC
cdr3_aa: CASQGQGRYEQYF

j_call: TRBJ1-5
d_call: -
clone_size: medium-sized
v_call: TRBV20-1
cdr3_nt: TGCAGTGCTAGAATAGGTGCAGGTCAGCCCCAGCATTTT
cdr3_aa: CSARIGAGQPQHF

j_call: TRBJ2-7
d_call: TRBD2
clone_size: -
v_call: TRBV5-1
cdr3_nt: TGCGCCAGCAGCTTGACTAGCGGTAGCGAGCAGTACTTC
cdr3_aa: CASSLTSGSEQYF

j_call: TRBJ1-1
d_call: -
clone_size: few
v_call: TRBV27
cdr3_nt: TGTGCCAGCAGTGGAGGACAAAATGAAGCTTTCTTT
cdr3_aa: CASSGGQNEAFF

j_call: TRBJ2-7
d_call: -
clone_size: -
v_call: TRBV7-2
cdr3_nt: TGTGCCAGCAGCTTGGCCTACGGGCAGTACTTC
cdr3_aa: CASSLAYGQYF

j_call: TRBJ2-3
d_call: TRBD2
clone_size: -
v_call: TRBV20-1
cdr3_nt: TGCAGTGCTAGAATCCTAGCGGGTGGCACAGATACGCAGTGTTTT
cdr3_aa: CSARILAGGTDTQCF

j_call: TRBJ1-5
d_call: -
clone_size: medium-sized
v_call: TRBV6-4
cdr3_nt: TGTGCCAGCAGTTTGGGGGGAAAATCCAATCAGCCCCAGCATTTT
cdr3_aa: CASSLGGKSNQPQHF

j_call: TRBJ1-2
d_call: -
clone_size: few
v_call: TRBV6-2/TRBV6-3
cdr3_nt: TGTGCCAGCAGACGCGGGGGTCGCTGCTATGGCTACACCTTC
cdr3_aa: CASRRGGRCYGYTF

j_call: TRBJ2-7
d_call: -
clone_size: -
v_call: TRBV4-1
cdr3_nt: TGCGCCAGCAGCCAACGACAGGGATCCCCGACTAGTGGGGTCGGATACGAGCAGTACTTC
cdr3_aa: CASSQRQGSPTSGVGYEQYF

j_call: TRBJ2-3
d_call: TRBD2
clone_size: few
v_call: TRBV2
cdr3_nt: TGTGCCAGCAGCGGAAGGACTAGCGGCAAAGATACGCAGTATTTT
cdr3_aa: CASSGRTSGKDTQYF

j_call: TRBJ2-3
d_call: TRBD2
clone_size: medium-sized
v_call: TRBV20-1
cdr3_nt: TGCAGTGCTAGAGGTACTACTAGCGGTTTCACAGATACGCAGTATTTT
cdr3_aa: CSARGTTSGFTDTQYF

j_call: TRBJ2-7
d_call: TRBD2
clone_size: large
v_call: TRBV6-1
cdr3_nt: TGTGCCAGCAGTGAATACCTAGCGGAGGGGCAGTACTTC
cdr3_aa: CASSEYLAEGQYF

j_call: TRBJ1-1
d_call: TRBD1
clone_size: -
v_call: TRBV20-1
cdr3_nt: TGTAGTGCTAGTCAACTCGGGACAGCGAACACTGAAGCTTTCTTT
cdr3_aa: CSASQLGTANTEAFF

j_call: TRBJ2-1
d_call: TRBD2
clone_size: medium-sized
v_call: TRBV27
cdr3_nt: TGTGCCAGCAGTTCGCTGGGGACTAGCGGGAGGGCGTTTGGGAATGAGCAGTTCTTC
cdr3_aa: CASSSLGTSGRAFGNEQFF

j_call: TRBJ2-2
d_call: -
clone_size: -
v_call: TRBV30
cdr3_nt: TGTGCCTGGACCGGGACCCTCAAGCACGGGGAGCTGTTTTTT
cdr3_aa: CAWTGTLKHGELFF

j_call: TRBJ2-2
d_call: TRBD1
clone_size: few
v_call: TRBV6-1
cdr3_nt: TGTGCCAGCAGTACCCCGACAGGGACGAACACGGGGGAGCTGTTTTTT
cdr3_aa: CASSTPTGTNTGELFF

j_call: TRBJ2-7
d_call: TRBD2
clone_size: -
v_call: TRBV10-3
cdr3_nt: TGTGCCATCAGTGAGTCCGAAAGACTAGCGGGAGAGGACGAGCAGTACTTC
cdr3_aa: CAISESERLAGEDEQYF

j_call: TRBJ2-3
d_call: TRBD2
clone_size: -
v_call: TRBV11-1
cdr3_nt: TGTACCAGCAGAAAGACGGGGAGGGTGGACGATACGCAGTATTTT
cdr3_aa: CTSRKTGRVDDTQYF

j_call: TRBJ2-2
d_call: -
clone_size: many
v_call: TRBV25-1
cdr3_nt: TGTGCCAGCAGTGAATATTTTTTGGGGGCGGGCGGACGGACCAGGGAGCTGTTTTTT
cdr3_aa: CASSEYFLGAGGRTRELFF

j_call: TRBJ1-2
d_call: -
clone_size: few
v_call: TRBV11-1
cdr3_nt: TGTGCCAGCTTAGATAGCGGGGGGGGAGATTATGTCGGCTACACCTTC
cdr3_aa: CASLDSGGGDYVGYTF

j_call: TRBJ2-3
d_call: -
clone_size: -
v_call: TRBV5-1
cdr3_nt: TGCGCCAGCAGCTTACGAGGGCCCGATACGCAGTATTTT
cdr3_aa: CASSLRGPDTQYF

j_call: TRBJ1-2
d_call: -
clone_size: -
v_call: TRBV6-2/TRBV6-3
cdr3_nt: TGTGCCAGCAGAGGCGGGAGTCTCGGCTATGGCTACACCTTC
cdr3_aa: CASRGGSLGYGYTF

j_call: TRBJ2-3
d_call: TRBD2
clone_size: -
v_call: TRBV20-1
cdr3_nt: TGCAGTGCTAGAGTTGAAGGGAGGGAGGGCACAGATACGCAGTATTTT
cdr3_aa: CSARVEGREGTDTQYF

j_call: TRBJ2-5
d_call: -
clone_size: -
v_call: TRBV30
cdr3_nt: TGTGCCTGGAGTGCGGACTCCATTGGGCAAGAGACCCAGTACTTC
cdr3_aa: CAWSADSIGQETQYF

j_call: TRBJ2-7
d_call: TRBD1
clone_size: -
v_call: TRBV9
cdr3_nt: TGTGCCAGCAGCAAGGGACAGAACTACGAGCAGTACTTC
cdr3_aa: CASSKGQNYEQYF

j_call: TRBJ2-5
d_call: TRBD2
clone_size: few
v_call: TRBV27
cdr3_nt: TGTGCCAGCAGTACTATGACTAGCGGGATCCGCGAGACCCAGTACTTC
cdr3_aa: CASSTMTSGIRETQYF

j_call: TRBJ1-1
d_call: -
clone_size: -
v_call: TRBV6-1
cdr3_nt: TGTGCCAGCAGTCGGGGGGGGGAAACTGAAGCTTTCTTT
cdr3_aa: CASSRGGETEAFF

j_call: TRBJ1-2
d_call: -
clone_size: few
v_call: TRBV19
cdr3_nt: TGTGCCAGTAGTATTTTAGCAGACTATGGCTACACCTTC
cdr3_aa: CASSILADYGYTF

j_call: TRBJ1-5
d_call: -
clone_size: -
v_call: TRBV18
cdr3_nt: TGTGCCAGCTCACCCTGGACCATGGGGTATCAGCCCCAGCATTTT
cdr3_aa: CASSPWTMGYQPQHF

j_call: TRBJ1-5
d_call: -
clone_size: few
v_call: TRBV28
cdr3_nt: TGTGCCAGCAAGAAGGCCGTCCCGAATCAGCCCCAGCATTTT
cdr3_aa: CASKKAVPNQPQHF

j_call: TRBJ2-7
d_call: -
clone_size: few
v_call: TRBV6-1
cdr3_nt: TGTGCCAGCAGTCTTAGCTCCTACGAGCAGTACTTC
cdr3_aa: CASSLSSYEQYF

j_call: TRBJ2-1
d_call: -
clone_size: -
v_call: TRBV28
cdr3_nt: TGTGCCAGCAGTTTAATCGGCGGGACGGGCTCCTACAATGAGCAGTTCTTC
cdr3_aa: CASSLIGGTGSYNEQFF

j_call: TRBJ2-7
d_call: TRBD1
clone_size: medium-sized
v_call: TRBV7-8
cdr3_nt: TGTGCCAGCACCAAAGACAGGGGGCGAGGGGAGCAGTACTTC
cdr3_aa: CASTKDRGRGEQYF

j_call: TRBJ1-2
d_call: TRBD1
clone_size: few
v_call: TRBV6-2/TRBV6-3
cdr3_nt: TGTGCCAGCATCGGGGGGACAGGGGTATTC
cdr3_aa: CASIGGTGVF

j_call: TRBJ1-5
d_call: -
clone_size: few
v_call: TRBV6-1
cdr3_nt: TGTGCCAGCAGGACGGGCCGACAGCCCCAGCATTTT
cdr3_aa: CASRTGRQPQHF

j_call: TRBJ1-2
d_call: -
clone_size: medium-sized
v_call: TRBV5-4
cdr3_nt: TGTGCCAGCAGCTTAGGTCCCGAGAGCGACTATGGCTACACCTTC
cdr3_aa: CASSLGPESDYGYTF

j_call: TRBJ2-6
d_call: -
clone_size: -
v_call: TRBV6-1
cdr3_nt: TGTGCCAGCAGTGACAACTCTGGGGCCAACGTCCTGACTTTC
cdr3_aa: CASSDNSGANVLTF

j_call: TRBJ2-1
d_call: -
clone_size: -
v_call: TRBV2
cdr3_nt: TGTGCCAGCAGTCTACTAGCCGTCACCTACAATGAGCAGTTCTTC
cdr3_aa: CASSLLAVTYNEQFF